This T cell receptor (beta chain) came from a study of T cells in Graves' hyperthyroidism and ophthalmopathy. Background on the study: Peripheral blood was taken when the disease was first diagnosed, before any treatment began.

Newly diagnosed patients aged 18 to 65 had hyperthyroidism of under 2 months' duration. Every diagnosis used clinical symptoms, serum thyroxine and TRAb, thyroid ultrasound and orbital computed tomography. The V end lost 3 bases, the J end lost 1 base, and 20 bases lay between the germline ends. From germline, CDR1 is SGDLS and CDR2 YYNGEE. This CDR3 is built from 18 residues. RNA transcripts were the template for amplifying TCR beta CDR3 regions. The TCR CDR3 was amplified in a first-round RT-PCR using the HTBI primer set. TCRdb recomputed calls from the multiplex PCR reads with MiXCR, one row per CDR3 protein. The sample has about 420,000 distinct CDR3 sequences, 15% to 18% seen once.

The receptor's source is a young woman with Graves' hyperthyroidism. Sequencing used blood. This chain joins TRBV9 and TRBJ2-4; D might be TRBD1 (6 bases). CDR3 residues: CASSGSTGMGRAKNIQYF. The CDR3 DNA sequence: TGTGCCAGCAGCGGATCCACAGGGATGGGAAGGGCCAAAAACATTCAGTACTTC.